These 5 T cell receptor beta chains were all obtained from the same sample, sequenced in a study of T-cell reconstitution after alpha-beta-depleted transplantation in children. As it was prepared, the TCRbeta library received unique molecular identifiers. TCRdb called the PCR reads again in MiXCR, with one record for every CDR3 protein. The sample includes 350,000 to 450,000 distinct CDR3 sequences, 10% to 15% seen only once; the top ten take about 3.9%. Sequencing was performed on PBMCs, taken from the stem cell graft. The source is a human donor who donated a stem cell graft to a child with Fanconi anemia.

In its sample, this clonotype was seen a few times. This rearrangement joins TRBV20-1 to TRBJ2-2, with TRBD2 matching 8 bases. This CDR3 has 15 amino acids. V gave up 5 bases and J gave up 5 bases; unmatched junction bases: 10. Germline V gene sequence: CDR1 DFQATT, CDR2 SNEGSKA (reference sequence). The CDR3 sequence: CSAPGRGDLTGELFF. CDR3 sequence (DNA): TGCAGTGCTCCAGGGCGGGGGGACCTGACCGGGGAGCTGTTTTTT.

The rearrangement links TRBV7-8 to TRBJ2-1; 7 bases are shared with TRBD1. The CDR3 is 15 amino acids. The junction had 9 bases not matched to a gene; V was cut back by 6 bases and J by 4 bases. Germline V gene data show CDR1 as SGHVS and CDR2 as FQNEAQ. In DNA, the CDR3 is TGTGCCAGCAGACTAGTAGGGGGCCCTTACAATGAGCAGTTCTTC. Protein product: CASRLVGGPYNEQFF.

This clonotype has a count of ten or more. This chain links TRBV12-3 or TRBV12-4 with TRBJ1-2; 9 nucleotides align to TRBD1. Trimming took 5 bases from V and 6 from J; bases not matched to a gene: 10. The CDR3 is made up of 15 amino acids. CDR3 sequence: CASSGAGTGLNGYTF. The CDR3 nucleotides read TGTGCCAGCAGTGGAGCCGGGACAGGGCTCAATGGCTACACCTTC.

This chain joins TRBV5-5 and TRBJ2-7; D gene ambiguous. The germline V gene has CDR1 SGHKS and CDR2 YYEKEE (reference sequence). The CDR3 sequence is 13 residues long. Trimming stripped 0 bases from V and 2 bases from J, with 6 bases between. The CDR3 region is CASSLGRPYEQYV. CDR3 coding DNA: TGTGCCAGCAGCTTGGGCAGACCCTACGAGCAGTACGTC.

The V and J genes are TRBV29-1 and TRBJ2-3; D is undetermined. CDR1 is SQVTM and CDR2 is ANQGSEA in the germline V gene. Trimming shortened V by 4 bases and J by 5 bases, and 10 bases separated the two germline ends. CDR3 length equals 12 residues. The CDR3 protein is CSVGLGIDTQYF. The CDR3 nucleotides are TGCAGCGTTGGGCTGGGGATAGATACGCAGTATTTT.